This T cell receptor (beta chain) is from a study of blood T cell repertoires in COVID-19. Germline CDR1 is KGHDR and CDR2 is SFDVKD. The CDR3 runs 14 residues. V lost 3 bases, J lost 3 bases, and 10 bases lay in between. Only in-frame clones appear in the TCRdb table, and some are missing; sequencing was by immunoSEQ multiplex PCR. The data hold roughly 60,000 clones, with 65% to 90% observed a single time. The source of this sequence is a man aged 50 or older with COVID-19, enrolled during active disease. This chain joins TRBV24-1 and TRBJ1-2; D gene uncertain. Source material: peripheral blood. Written as DNA, the CDR3 is TGTGCCACCAGTGATCCCGGCAGGCACTATGGCTACACCTTC. It specifies CATSDPGRHYGYTF.